This T cell receptor (beta chain) was documented in a study of cytomegalovirus exposure and HLA in healthy donors. PCR amplification relied on 60 Vbeta primers (plus 13 Jbeta primers). The repertoire was sequenced with immunoSEQ multiplex PCR; TCRdb's copy has only in-frame clones and lacks some. The sample contains about 130,000 clones, approximately 80% of which appear only once. CDR1 is DFQATT, CDR2 SNEGSKA, per germline (reference sequence). The CDR3 is 11 residues long. V lost 2 bases to trimming and J lost 7 bases, with 8 bases between them. This clonotype was sampled from a young man in good health and CMV-seronegative. The chain links TRBV20-1 to TRBJ1-2; no firm D call. Sample: PBMCs. CDR3 sequence (DNA): TGCAGTGCTAGATCCGTTATTGGCTACACCTTC. Its translation: CSARSVIGYTF.